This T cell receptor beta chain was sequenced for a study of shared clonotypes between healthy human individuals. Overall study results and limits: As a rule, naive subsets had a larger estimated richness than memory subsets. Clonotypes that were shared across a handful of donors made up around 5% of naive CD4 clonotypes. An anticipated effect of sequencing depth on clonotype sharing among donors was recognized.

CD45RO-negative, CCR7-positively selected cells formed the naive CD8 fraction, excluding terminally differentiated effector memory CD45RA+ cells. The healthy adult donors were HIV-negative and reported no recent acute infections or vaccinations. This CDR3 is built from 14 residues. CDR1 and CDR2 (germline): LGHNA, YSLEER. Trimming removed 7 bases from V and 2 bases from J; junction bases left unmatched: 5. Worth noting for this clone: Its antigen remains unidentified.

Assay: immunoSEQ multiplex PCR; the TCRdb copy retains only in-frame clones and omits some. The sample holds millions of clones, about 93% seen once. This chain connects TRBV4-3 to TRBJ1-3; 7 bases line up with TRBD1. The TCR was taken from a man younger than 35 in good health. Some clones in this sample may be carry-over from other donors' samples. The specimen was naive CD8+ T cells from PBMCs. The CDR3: CASKTGVAGNTIYF. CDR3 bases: TGCGCCAGCAAAACAGGGGTGGCTGGAAACACCATATATTTT.